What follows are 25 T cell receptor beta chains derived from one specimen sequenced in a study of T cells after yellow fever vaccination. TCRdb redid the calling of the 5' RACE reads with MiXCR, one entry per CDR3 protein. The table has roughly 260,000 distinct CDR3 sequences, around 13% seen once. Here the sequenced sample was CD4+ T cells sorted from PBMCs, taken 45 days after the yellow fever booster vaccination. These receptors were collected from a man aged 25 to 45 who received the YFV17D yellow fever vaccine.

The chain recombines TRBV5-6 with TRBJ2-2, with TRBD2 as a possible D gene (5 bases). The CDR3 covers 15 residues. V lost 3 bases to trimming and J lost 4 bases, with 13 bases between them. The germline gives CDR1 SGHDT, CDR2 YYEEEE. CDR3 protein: CASSSSPDGTGELFF. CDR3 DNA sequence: TGTGCCAGCAGCTCTAGCCCGGATGGCACCGGGGAGCTGTTTTTT.

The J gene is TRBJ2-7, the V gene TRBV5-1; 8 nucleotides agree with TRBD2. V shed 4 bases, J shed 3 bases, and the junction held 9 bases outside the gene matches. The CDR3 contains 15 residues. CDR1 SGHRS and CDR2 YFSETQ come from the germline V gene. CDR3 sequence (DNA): TGCGCCAGCAGCCCCGGGGGGGGACTGAACTACGAGCAGTACTTC. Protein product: CASSPGGGLNYEQYF.

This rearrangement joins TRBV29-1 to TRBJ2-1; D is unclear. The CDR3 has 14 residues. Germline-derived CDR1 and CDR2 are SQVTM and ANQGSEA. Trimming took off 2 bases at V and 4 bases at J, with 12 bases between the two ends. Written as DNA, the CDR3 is TGCAGCGTTGAACGGCAGACCCTGTACAATGAGCAGTTCTTC. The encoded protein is CSVERQTLYNEQFF.

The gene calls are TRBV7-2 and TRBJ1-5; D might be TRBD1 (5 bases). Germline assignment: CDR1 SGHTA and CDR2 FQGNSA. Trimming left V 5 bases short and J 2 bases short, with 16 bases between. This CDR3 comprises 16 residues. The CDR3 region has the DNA TGTGCCAGCAGCCCAAAAGAGGGGCGAGGCAATCAGCCCCAGCATTTT. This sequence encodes CASSPKEGRGNQPQHF.

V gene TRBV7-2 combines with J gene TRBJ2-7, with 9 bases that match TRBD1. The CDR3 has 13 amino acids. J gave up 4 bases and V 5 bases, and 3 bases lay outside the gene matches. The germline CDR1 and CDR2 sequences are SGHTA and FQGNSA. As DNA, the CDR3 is TGTGCCAGCAGCCAACAGGGGGCTTACGAGCAGTACTTC. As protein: CASSQQGAYEQYF.

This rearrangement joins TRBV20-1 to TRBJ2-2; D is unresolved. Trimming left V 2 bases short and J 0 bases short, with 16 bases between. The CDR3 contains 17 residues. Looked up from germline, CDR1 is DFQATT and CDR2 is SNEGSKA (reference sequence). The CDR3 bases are TGCAGTGCTAGACCTCTTATCGGGCCAGCGAACACCGGGGAGCTGTTTTTT. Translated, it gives CSARPLIGPANTGELFF.

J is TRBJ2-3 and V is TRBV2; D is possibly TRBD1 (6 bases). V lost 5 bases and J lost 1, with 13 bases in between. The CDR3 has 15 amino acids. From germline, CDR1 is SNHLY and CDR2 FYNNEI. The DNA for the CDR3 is TGTGCCAGCAGTAACAGGGCATCCCGCACAGATACGCAGTATTTT. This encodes CASSNRASRTDTQYF.

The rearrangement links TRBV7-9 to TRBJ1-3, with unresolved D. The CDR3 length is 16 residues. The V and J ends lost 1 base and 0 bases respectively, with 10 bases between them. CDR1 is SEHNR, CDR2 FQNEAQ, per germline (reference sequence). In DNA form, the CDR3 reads TGTGCCAGCAGCTTAGAGACGTTAAGCTCTGGAAACACCATATATTTT. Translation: CASSLETLSSGNTIYF. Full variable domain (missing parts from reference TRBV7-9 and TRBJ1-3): DTGVSQNPRHKITKRGQNVTFRCDPISEHNRLYWYRQTLGQGPEFLTYFQNEAQLEKSRLLSDRFSAERPKGSFSTLEIQRTEQGDSAMYLCASSLETLSSGNTIYFGEGSWLTVV.

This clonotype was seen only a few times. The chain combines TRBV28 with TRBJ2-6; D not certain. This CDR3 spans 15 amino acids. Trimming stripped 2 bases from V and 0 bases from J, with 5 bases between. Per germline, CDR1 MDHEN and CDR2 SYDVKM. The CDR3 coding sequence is TGTGCCAGCAGTTTAATGACCTCTGGGGCCAACGTCCTGACTTTC. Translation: CASSLMTSGANVLTF. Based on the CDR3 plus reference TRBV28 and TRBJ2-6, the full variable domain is DVKVTQSSRYLVKRTGEKVFLECVQDMDHENMFWYRQDPGLGLRLIYFSYDVKMKEKGDIPEGYSVSREKKERFSLILESASTNQTSMYLCASSLMTSGANVLTFGAGSRLTVL.

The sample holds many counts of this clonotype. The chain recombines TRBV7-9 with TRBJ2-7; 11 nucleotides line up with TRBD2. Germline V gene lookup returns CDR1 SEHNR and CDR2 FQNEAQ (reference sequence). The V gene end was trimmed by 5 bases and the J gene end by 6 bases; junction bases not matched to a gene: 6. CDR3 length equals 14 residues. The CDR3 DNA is TGTGCCAGCAGCACGACTAGCGGGATGTCCGAGCAGTACTTC. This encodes CASSTTSGMSEQYF.

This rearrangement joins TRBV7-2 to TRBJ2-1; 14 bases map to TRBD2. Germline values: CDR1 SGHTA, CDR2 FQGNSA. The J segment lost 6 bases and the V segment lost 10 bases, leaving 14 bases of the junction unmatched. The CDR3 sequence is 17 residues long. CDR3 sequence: CATHLSPGLAGANEQFF. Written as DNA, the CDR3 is TGTGCCACCCACCTCTCACCGGGACTAGCGGGAGCCAATGAGCAGTTCTTC.

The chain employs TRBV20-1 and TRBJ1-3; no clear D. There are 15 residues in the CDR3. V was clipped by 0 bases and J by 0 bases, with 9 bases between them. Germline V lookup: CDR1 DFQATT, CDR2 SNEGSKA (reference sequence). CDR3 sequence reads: CSARDTRFSGNTIYF. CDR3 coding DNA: TGCAGTGCTAGAGATACGAGGTTCTCTGGAAACACCATATATTTT.

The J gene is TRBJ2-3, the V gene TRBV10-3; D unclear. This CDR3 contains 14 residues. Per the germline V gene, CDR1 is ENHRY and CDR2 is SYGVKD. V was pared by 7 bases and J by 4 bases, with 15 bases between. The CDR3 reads CAITRSGVADTQYF. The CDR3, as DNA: TGTGCCATCACCAGATCGGGTGTCGCAGATACGCAGTATTTT.

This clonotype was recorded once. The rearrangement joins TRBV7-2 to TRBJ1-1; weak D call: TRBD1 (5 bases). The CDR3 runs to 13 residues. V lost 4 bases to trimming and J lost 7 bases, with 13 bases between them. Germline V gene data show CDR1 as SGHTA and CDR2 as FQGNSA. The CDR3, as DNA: TGTGCCAGCAGCTCCGGGGGTTTAAATGAAGCTTTCTTT. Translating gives CASSSGGLNEAFF. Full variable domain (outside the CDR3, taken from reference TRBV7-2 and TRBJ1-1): GAGVSQSPSNKVTEKGKDVELRCDPISGHTALYWYRQSLGQGLEFLIYFQGNSAPDKSGLPSDRFSAERTGGSVSTLTIQRTQQEDSAVYLCASSSGGLNEAFFGQGTRLTVV.

The CDR3 sequence: CASSEWVGAKETQYF. The CDR3 DNA reads as TGTGCCAGCAGTGAATGGGTAGGGGCAAAAGAGACCCAGTACTTC. The chain uses TRBV25-1 and TRBJ2-5; perhaps TRBD1 as D (5 bases). The V gene's germline CDR1 is MGHDK and CDR2 SYGVNS. This CDR3 is 15 amino acids long. Trimming pared 1 base from V and 3 bases from J, leaving 12 bases between.

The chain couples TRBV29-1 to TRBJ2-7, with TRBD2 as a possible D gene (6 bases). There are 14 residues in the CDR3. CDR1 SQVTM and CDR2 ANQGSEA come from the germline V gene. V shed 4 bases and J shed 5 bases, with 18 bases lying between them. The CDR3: CSVGPRLVTDEQYF. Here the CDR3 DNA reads TGCAGCGTTGGTCCGAGACTAGTTACGGACGAGCAGTACTTC.

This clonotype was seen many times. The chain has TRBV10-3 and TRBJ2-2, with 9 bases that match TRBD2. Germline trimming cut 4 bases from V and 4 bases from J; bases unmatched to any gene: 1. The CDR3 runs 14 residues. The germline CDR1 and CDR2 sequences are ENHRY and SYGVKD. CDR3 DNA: TGTGCCATCAGTGTGGGACTAGCCACCGGGGAGCTGTTTTTT. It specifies CAISVGLATGELFF.

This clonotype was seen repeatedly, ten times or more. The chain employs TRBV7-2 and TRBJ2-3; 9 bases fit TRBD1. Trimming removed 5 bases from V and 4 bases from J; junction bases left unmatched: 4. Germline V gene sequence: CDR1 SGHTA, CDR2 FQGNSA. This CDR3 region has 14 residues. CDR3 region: CASSLDRGADTQYF. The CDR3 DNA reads TGTGCCAGCAGCCTAGACAGGGGGGCAGATACGCAGTATTTT.

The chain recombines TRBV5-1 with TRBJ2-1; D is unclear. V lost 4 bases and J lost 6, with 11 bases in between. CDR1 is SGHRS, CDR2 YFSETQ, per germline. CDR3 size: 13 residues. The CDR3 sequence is CASSPEGLNEQFF. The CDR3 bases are TGCGCCAGCAGCCCGGAAGGGCTCAATGAGCAGTTCTTC. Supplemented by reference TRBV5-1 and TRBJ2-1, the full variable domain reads KAGVTQTPRYLIKTRGQQVTLSCSPISGHRSVSWYQQTPGQGLQFLFEYFSETQRNKGNFPGRFSGRQFSNSRSEMNVSTLELGDSALYLCASSPEGLNEQFFGPGTRLTVL.

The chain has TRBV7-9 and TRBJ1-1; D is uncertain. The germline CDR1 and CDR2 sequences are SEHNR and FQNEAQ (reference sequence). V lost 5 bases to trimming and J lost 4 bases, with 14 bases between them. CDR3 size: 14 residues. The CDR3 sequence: CASSPHSRGTEAFF. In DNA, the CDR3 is TGTGCCAGCAGCCCCCATTCCCGGGGCACTGAAGCTTTCTTT.

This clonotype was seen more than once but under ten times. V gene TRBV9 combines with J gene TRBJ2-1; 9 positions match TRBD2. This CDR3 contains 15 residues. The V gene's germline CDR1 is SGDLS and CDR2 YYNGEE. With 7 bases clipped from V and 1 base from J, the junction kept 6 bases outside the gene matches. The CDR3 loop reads CASDRSGRSYNEQFF. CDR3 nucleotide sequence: TGTGCCAGCGATCGGAGCGGGAGGTCCTACAATGAGCAGTTCTTC. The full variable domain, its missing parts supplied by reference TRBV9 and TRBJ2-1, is DSGVTQTPKHLITATGQRVTLRCSPRSGDLSVYWYQQSLDQGLQFLIQYYNGEERAKGNILERFSAQQFPDLHSELNLSSLELGDSALYFCASDRSGRSYNEQFFGPGTRLTVL.

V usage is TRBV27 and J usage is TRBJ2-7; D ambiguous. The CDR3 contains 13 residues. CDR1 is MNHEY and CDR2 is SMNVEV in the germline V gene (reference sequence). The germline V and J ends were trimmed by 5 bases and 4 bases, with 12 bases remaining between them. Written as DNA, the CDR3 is TGTGCCAGCAGTGCCGTCGCCCTGTACGAGCAGTACTTC. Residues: CASSAVALYEQYF.

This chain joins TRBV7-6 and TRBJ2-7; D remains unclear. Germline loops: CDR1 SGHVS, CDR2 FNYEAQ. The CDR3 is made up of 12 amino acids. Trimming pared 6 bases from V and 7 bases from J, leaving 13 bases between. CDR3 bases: TGTGCCAGCAGTCTAGGCATGGGGGAGCAGTACTTC. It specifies CASSLGMGEQYF. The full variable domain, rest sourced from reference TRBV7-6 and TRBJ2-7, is GAGVSQSPRYKVTKRGQDVALRCDPISGHVSLYWYRQALGQGPEFLTYFNYEAQQDKSGLPNDRFSAERPEGSISTLTIQRTEQRDSAMYRCASSLGMGEQYFGPGTRLTVT.

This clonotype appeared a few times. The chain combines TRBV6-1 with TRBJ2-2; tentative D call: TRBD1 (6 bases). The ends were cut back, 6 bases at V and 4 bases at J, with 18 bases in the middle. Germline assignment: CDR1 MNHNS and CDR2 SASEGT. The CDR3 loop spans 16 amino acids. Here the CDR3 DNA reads TGTGCCAGCAGACACCCCTGGACAGCGTCCACCGGGGAGCTGTTTTTT. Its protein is CASRHPWTASTGELFF.

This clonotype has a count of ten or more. CDR3 DNA sequence: TGTGCCAGCAGTCCTCGACAGGGACCCTACGAGCAGTACTTC. This gives the protein CASSPRQGPYEQYF. This rearrangement joins TRBV7-2 to TRBJ2-7; 7 bases align to TRBD1. The V and J ends lost 6 bases and 2 bases, in that order; junction bases with no gene match: 7. This CDR3 is built from 14 residues. Germline V CDR1 and CDR2: SGHTA, FQGNSA.